These 6 T cell receptor beta chains originate from one sample sequenced in a study of lymphopenia after photon versus proton radiotherapy. Generated by immunoSEQ multiplex PCR, the TCRdb table keeps only in-frame clones and is missing some. The sample consists of about 65,000 clones, about 87% of them appearing once. Source: peripheral blood, taken from a patient treated with proton-based radiotherapy. All receptors derive from a man of 80 years or more with esophageal cancer.

The rearrangement joins TRBV28 to TRBJ2-4; D remains unclear. Trimming took off 7 bases at V and 1 base at J, with 8 bases between the two ends. Germline assignment: CDR1 MDHEN and CDR2 SYDVKM. The CDR3 extends over 13 amino acids. The CDR3 coding sequence is TGTGCCAGCACGACTGTTGCCAAAAACATTCAGTACTTC. It specifies CASTTVAKNIQYF.

This clone was observed a single time. V and J are TRBV7-7 and TRBJ2-1; 9 bases are a match to TRBD1. In germline, CDR1 is SSHAT, CDR2 FNYEAQ (reference sequence). The CDR3 is made up of 15 amino acids. The trim removed 0 bases at V and 7 bases at J, leaving 4 bases unmatched. The CDR3 sequence is CASSLAPGQGNEQFF. CDR3 sequence (DNA): TGTGCCAGCAGCTTAGCCCCTGGACAGGGGAATGAGCAGTTCTTC.

CDR3 region: CASSRLFGGQETQYF. CDR3 DNA: TGTGCCAGCAGCCGACTATTCGGGGGACAAGAGACCCAGTACTTC. The chain is built from TRBV14 and TRBJ2-5; the D gene is possibly TRBD2 (6 bases). The CDR3 sequence is 15 residues long. Germline CDR1 reads SGHDN; CDR2 reads FVKESK. V shed 4 bases and J shed 2 bases, with 14 bases lying between them. The whole variable domain, remainder taken from reference TRBV14 and TRBJ2-5, is EAGVTQFPSHSVIEKGQTVTLRCDPISGHDNLYWYRRVMGKEIKFLLHFVKESKQDESGMPNNRFLAERTGGTYSTLKVQPAELEDSGVYFCASSRLFGGQETQYFGPGTRLLVL.

This clone counts as medium-sized. V is TRBV5-6 and J is TRBJ1-2, with no clear D. The V end lost 2 bases, the J end lost 2 bases, and 13 bases lay between the germline ends. The V gene's germline CDR1 is SGHDT and CDR2 YYEEEE. The CDR3 runs 15 residues. Written as DNA, the CDR3 is TGTGCCAGCAGCTTCTTATCGGGAAGGAACTATGGCTACACCTTC. Protein product: CASSFLSGRNYGYTF.

V is TRBV7-2 and J is TRBJ1-1; possibly TRBD1 for D (5 bases). Trimming took 7 bases from V and 2 from J, leaving 11 bases between them. This CDR3 has 13 residues. Looked up from germline, CDR1 is SGHTA and CDR2 is FQGNSA. The DNA of the CDR3 is TGTGCCAGCACCCCGACAGACAACACTGAAGCTTTCTTT. Amino acids: CASTPTDNTEAFF.

The chain couples TRBV25-1 to TRBJ1-2; D ambiguous. This CDR3 contains 12 residues. V was cut by 6 bases and J by 4 bases, with 9 bases left in between. Looked up from germline, CDR1 is MGHDK and CDR2 is SYGVNS. CDR3 in DNA: TGTGCCAGCAGACTCGACCGCTATGGCTACACCTTC. It codes for CASRLDRYGYTF.